Listed here are 5 T cell receptor beta chains from one sample, sequenced in a study of blood T cell repertoires in COVID-19 (dated by TCRdb to 2020 to 2021). The library was prepared using the immunoSEQ multiplex PCR assay. Here the immuneACCESS table is served through TCRdb, limited to in-frame sequences with V and J called. Missing clones are a known gap in these copies; in checked studies unresolved V genes cover under half, and the rest lacks a known reason. Across this sample there are some 300,000 clones, with 90% seen only once. The ten largest account for around 1% of the sample. Sequencing was done on a sample of peripheral blood. The receptors were sampled from a woman between 35 and 50 years old with COVID-19, enrolled during active disease.

This sequence joins TRBV19 and TRBJ2-3, with 7 bases identical to TRBD2. The V gene end was trimmed by 6 bases and the J gene end by 6 bases; junction bases not matched to a gene: 27. This CDR3 is built from 20 residues. Germline lookup yields CDR1 LNHDA and CDR2 SQIVND (reference sequence). The CDR3 region is CASSVMPPWVSGEMGDTQYF. The DNA for the CDR3 is TGTGCCAGTAGCGTTATGCCTCCTTGGGTGAGCGGGGAGATGGGTGATACGCAGTATTTT.

J is TRBJ2-7 and V is TRBV12-3 or TRBV12-4, with D possibly being TRBD1 (7 bases). V shed 3 bases and J shed 5 bases, with 11 bases lying between them. The CDR3 extends over 13 amino acids. The CDR3 region is CASSFGRGDEQYF. As DNA, the CDR3 is TGTGCCAGCAGTTTCGGCAGGGGGGACGAGCAGTACTTC.

This chain connects TRBV15 to TRBJ1-5; 7 nucleotides align to TRBD1. Germline V gene sequence: CDR1 LNHNV, CDR2 YYDKDF (reference sequence). The V and J ends lost 2 bases and 7 bases, in that order; junction bases with no gene match: 8. This CDR3 has 15 residues. This chain's CDR3 is CATSRRQGPNQPQHF. In DNA form, the CDR3 reads TGTGCCACCAGCAGACGACAGGGACCCAACCAGCCCCAGCATTTT.

As for this clone: The germline gene is not matched at one end of the junction; a read error may be the cause. The chain recombines TRBV7-7 with TRBJ2-7, with TRBD1 as a possible D gene (6 bases). Germline assignment: CDR1 SSHAT and CDR2 FNYEAQ (reference sequence). The CDR3 spans 14 residues. The CDR3 DNA reads TGTGCTAGCAGCCGGACAGAAAGCTCCTACGAGCAGTACTTC. As protein: CASSRTESSYEQYF.

V gene TRBV19 combines with J gene TRBJ2-1; 14 nucleotides agree with TRBD2. J gave up 10 bases and V 5 bases, and 10 bases lay outside the gene matches. In germline, CDR1 is LNHDA, CDR2 SQIVND (reference sequence). The CDR3 has 16 residues. The CDR3 bases are TGTGCCAGTAGTCCCTTGACTAGCGGGAGGGCCGGGGAGCAGTTCTTC. Residues: CASSPLTSGRAGEQFF.